This T cell receptor beta chain was sequenced for a study of spatial heterogeneity in lung cancer. Study-level background: The study consistently detected more beta-chain than alpha-chain sequences.

In the library, each TCR cDNA molecule bore its own unique molecular identifier. MiXCR, run by TCRdb on the 5' RACE reads, gives a single entry per CDR3 protein. In the table there are approximately 8,500 distinct CDR3 sequences, over 5% of which are singletons. Worth noting for this clonotype: As yet, its antigen is unknown.

Between the trimmed V and J ends, which lost 8 bases and 3 bases, there was a span of 16 bases. The CDR3 covers 15 residues. Study-wide results and limits: Coverage of tumor T cells, by estimate, reached roughly 7.7% for alpha chains and more than 11% for beta chains. Expanded intratumoral alpha and beta TCR counts tracked tumor mutation counts.

The sample's time point: sample taken at primary tumor resection. The TCR was taken from a male donor with early-stage non-small cell lung cancer. The chain couples TRBV12-3 or TRBV12-4 to TRBJ2-2; D could derive from TRBD1 or TRBD2 (6 bases each). The material was lung tumor tissue, obtained at surgery. The chain's CDR3 is CASQWRGYDTGELFF. CDR3 nucleotides: TGTGCCAGCCAATGGAGGGGGTACGACACCGGGGAGCTGTTTTTT.